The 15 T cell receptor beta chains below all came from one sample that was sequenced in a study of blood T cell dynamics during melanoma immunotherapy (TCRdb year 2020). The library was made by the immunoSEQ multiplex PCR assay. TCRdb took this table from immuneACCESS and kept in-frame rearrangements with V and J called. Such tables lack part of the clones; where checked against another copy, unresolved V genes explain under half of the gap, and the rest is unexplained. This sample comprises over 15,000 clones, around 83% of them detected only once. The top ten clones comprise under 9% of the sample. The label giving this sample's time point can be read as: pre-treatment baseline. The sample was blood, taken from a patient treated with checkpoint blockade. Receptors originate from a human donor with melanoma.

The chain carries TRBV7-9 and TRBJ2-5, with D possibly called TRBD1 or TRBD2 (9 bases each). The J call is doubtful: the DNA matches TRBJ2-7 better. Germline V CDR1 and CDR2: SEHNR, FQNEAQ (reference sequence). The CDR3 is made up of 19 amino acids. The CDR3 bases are TGTGCCAGCAGCTTAGCGGGACAGGGTGCGGGAGGGGTGTCGTACGAGCAGTACTTC. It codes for CASSLAGQGAGGVSYEQYF.

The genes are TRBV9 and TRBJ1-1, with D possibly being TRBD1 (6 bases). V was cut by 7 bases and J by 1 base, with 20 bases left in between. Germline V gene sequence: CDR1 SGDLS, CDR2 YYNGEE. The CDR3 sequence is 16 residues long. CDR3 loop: CASGGSTGFSNTEAFF. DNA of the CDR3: TGTGCCAGCGGGGGTAGTACAGGGTTTTCGAACACTGAAGCTTTCTTT.

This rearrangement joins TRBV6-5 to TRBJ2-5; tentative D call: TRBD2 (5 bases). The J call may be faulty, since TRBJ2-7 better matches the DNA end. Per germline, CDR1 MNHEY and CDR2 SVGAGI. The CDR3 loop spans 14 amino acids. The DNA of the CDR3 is TGTGCCAGCAGTTACTTGGGAGTCTCCTACGAGCAGTACTTC. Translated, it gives CASSYLGVSYEQYF.

The CDR3 spells CASSFSSLALETQYF. The CDR3 nucleotides are TGTGCCAGCAGTTTTTCGAGTCTAGCGCTGGAGACCCAGTACTTC. V is TRBV27 and J is TRBJ2-5; D perhaps matches TRBD2 (6 bases). The CDR3 is 15 residues long. V was cut by 3 bases and J by 5 bases, with 16 bases left in between. Germline-derived CDR1 and CDR2 are MNHEY and SMNVEV (reference sequence).

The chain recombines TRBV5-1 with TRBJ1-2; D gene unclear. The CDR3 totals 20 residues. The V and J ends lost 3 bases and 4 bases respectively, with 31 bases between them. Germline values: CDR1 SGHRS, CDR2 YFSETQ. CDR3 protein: CASSYFSGRVVPGAGYGYTF. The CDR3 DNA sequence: TGCGCCAGCAGCTATTTCTCCGGGAGAGTAGTACCGGGAGCAGGCTATGGCTACACCTTC.

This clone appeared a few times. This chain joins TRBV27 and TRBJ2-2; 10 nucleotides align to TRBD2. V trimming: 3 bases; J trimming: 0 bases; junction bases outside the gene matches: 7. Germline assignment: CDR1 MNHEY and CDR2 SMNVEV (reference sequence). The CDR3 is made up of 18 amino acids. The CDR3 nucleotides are TGTGCCAGCAGTTTGAGGCTAGCGGGAGCTGCGAACACCGGGGAGCTGTTTTTT. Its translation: CASSLRLAGAANTGELFF.

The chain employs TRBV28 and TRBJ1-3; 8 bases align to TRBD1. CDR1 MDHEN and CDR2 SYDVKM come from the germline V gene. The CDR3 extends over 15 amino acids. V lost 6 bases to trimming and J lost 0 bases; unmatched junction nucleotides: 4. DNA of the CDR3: TGTGCCAGCAGACCCACAGGGGGCTCTGGAAACACCATATATTTT. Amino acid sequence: CASRPTGGSGNTIYF.

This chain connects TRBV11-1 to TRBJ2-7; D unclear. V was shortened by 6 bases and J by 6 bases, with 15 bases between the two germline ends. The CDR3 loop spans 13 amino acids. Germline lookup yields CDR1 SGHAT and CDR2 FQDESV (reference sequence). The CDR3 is CASSYFEKGEQYF. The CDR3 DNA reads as TGTGCCAGCAGTTATTTTGAAAAGGGCGAGCAGTACTTC.

CDR3 protein: CASSRDRVNYGYTF. The CDR3 DNA sequence: TGTGCCAGCAGCCGGGACAGGGTGAACTATGGCTACACCTTC. The chain joins TRBV7-2 to TRBJ1-2; 9 bases line up with TRBD1. Trimming at V came to 5 bases and at J to 2 bases, leaving 3 bases not matched to a gene. Germline CDR1 and CDR2: SGHTA and FQGNSA. This CDR3 comprises 14 residues.

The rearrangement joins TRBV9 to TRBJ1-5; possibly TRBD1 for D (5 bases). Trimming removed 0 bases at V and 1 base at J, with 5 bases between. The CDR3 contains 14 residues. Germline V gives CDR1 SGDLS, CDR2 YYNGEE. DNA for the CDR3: TGTGCCAGCAGCGTAGGACAGAGCAATCAGCCCCAGCATTTT. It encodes CASSVGQSNQPQHF.

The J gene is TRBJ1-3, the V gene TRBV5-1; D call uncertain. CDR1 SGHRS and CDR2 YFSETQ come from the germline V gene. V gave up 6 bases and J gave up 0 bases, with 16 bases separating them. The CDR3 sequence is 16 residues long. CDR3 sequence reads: CASTLETGFSGNTIYF. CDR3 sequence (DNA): TGCGCCAGCACCCTCGAGACCGGATTCTCTGGAAACACCATATATTTT.

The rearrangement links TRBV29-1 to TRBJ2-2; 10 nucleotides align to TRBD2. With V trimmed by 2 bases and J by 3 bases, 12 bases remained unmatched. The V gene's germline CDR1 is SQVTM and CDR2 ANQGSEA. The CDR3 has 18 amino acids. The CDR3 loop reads CSVERLAGHCYDTGELFF. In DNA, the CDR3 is TGCAGCGTTGAAAGACTAGCGGGTCATTGTTATGACACCGGGGAGCTGTTTTTT.

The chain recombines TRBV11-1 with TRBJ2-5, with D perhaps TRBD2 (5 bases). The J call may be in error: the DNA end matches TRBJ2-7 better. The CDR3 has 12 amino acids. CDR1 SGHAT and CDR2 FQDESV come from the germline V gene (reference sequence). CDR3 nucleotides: TGTGCCAGCAGCCCCAGAGGGTACGAGCAGTACTTC. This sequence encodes CASSPRGYEQYF.

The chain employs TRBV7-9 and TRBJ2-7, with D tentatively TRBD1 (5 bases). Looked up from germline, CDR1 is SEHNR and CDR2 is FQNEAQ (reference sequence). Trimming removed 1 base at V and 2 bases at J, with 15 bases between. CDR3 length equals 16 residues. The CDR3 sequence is CASSLVGQDIPYEQYF. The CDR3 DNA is TGTGCCAGCAGCTTAGTTGGGCAGGACATACCCTACGAGCAGTACTTC.

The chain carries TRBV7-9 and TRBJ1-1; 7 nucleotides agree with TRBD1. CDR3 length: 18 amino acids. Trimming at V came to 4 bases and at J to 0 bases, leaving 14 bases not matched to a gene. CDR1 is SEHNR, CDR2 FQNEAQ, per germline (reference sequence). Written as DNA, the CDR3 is TGTGCCAGCAGCTGGGTCACCGGGACAGAAGTCCTGAACACTGAAGCTTTCTTT. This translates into CASSWVTGTEVLNTEAFF.